Given below is one T cell receptor beta chain in context. V dropped 0 bases and J dropped 4 bases, with 12 bases sitting between them. CDR1 and CDR2 from the germline V gene are LGHDT and YNNKEL (reference sequence). The CDR3 is 15 amino acids. Sequenced by immunoSEQ multiplex PCR; TCRdb stores in-frame clones only, minus some. Of some 97,000 clones listed, approximately 88% are singletons. This entry comes from a study of T cell responses to AZD1222 COVID-19 vaccine. V and J are TRBV3-1 (or the pseudogene TRBV3-2) and TRBJ1-1; a weak D match, TRBD1 (6 bases). This TCR was recovered from an adult in good health. The material was peripheral blood, obtained on day 0 of AZD1222 vaccination. The CDR3 nucleotides read TGTGCCAGCAGCCAAGAAGCAGGGGCAAGCACTGAAGCTTTCTTT. This gives the protein CASSQEAGASTEAFF.